These 20 T cell receptor beta chains originate from one sample sequenced in a study of B cell selection in AIRE deficiency. Assay used: immunoSEQ multiplex PCR; TCRdb lists only in-frame clones, some missing. The profile covers over 20,000 clones, with about 92% appearing a single time and around 1.1% taken by the ten largest. Regulatory T cells were sorted as CD4+CD25hiCD127low/negative cells. The sample comprised CD4+CD25+ Tregs sorted from PBMCs. All receptors derive from a human donor in good health.

J is TRBJ1-4 and V is TRBV5-6; D gene unclear. This CDR3 comprises 14 residues. V shed 3 bases and J shed 2 bases, with 8 bases lying between them. Germline values: CDR1 SGHDT, CDR2 YYEEEE. CDR3 sequence: CASSWRATNEKLFF. The DNA of the CDR3 is TGTGCCAGCAGCTGGAGAGCGACTAATGAAAAACTGTTTTTT.

This clone showed up just a few times. The V and J genes are TRBV5-6 and TRBJ2-3; D is perhaps TRBD2 (5 bases). Deletions cut 3 bases from V and 4 bases from J, with 12 bases between. Germline CDR1 SGHDT, CDR2 YYEEEE. The CDR3 is made up of 14 amino acids. As DNA, the CDR3 is TGTGCCAGCAGCTCCGAGGGCAGCTCAGATACGCAGTATTTT. It codes for CASSSEGSSDTQYF.

This sequence joins TRBV2 and TRBJ1-6, with D possibly matching TRBD1 (5 bases). V gave up 4 bases and J gave up 7 bases, with 14 bases separating them. Germline V gene sequence: CDR1 SNHLY, CDR2 FYNNEI. The CDR3 spans 15 residues. CDR3 region: CASSGQGKGNSPLHF. The CDR3 region has the DNA TGTGCCAGCAGTGGTCAGGGCAAAGGGAATTCACCCCTCCACTTT.

The chain joins TRBV14 to TRBJ2-7; D not resolved. V was trimmed by 0 bases and J by 6 bases, leaving 9 bases between them. The CDR3 runs to 13 residues. Germline-derived CDR1 and CDR2 are SGHDN and FVKESK. The DNA for the CDR3 is TGTGCCAGCAGCCAAGAGTTCGGCTTCGAGCAGTACTTC. Translation: CASSQEFGFEQYF.

V usage is TRBV27 and J usage is TRBJ2-3; the D gene is possibly TRBD1 (7 bases). CDR1 and CDR2 (germline): MNHEY, SMNVEV (reference sequence). The germline V and J ends were trimmed by 0 bases and 4 bases, with 11 bases remaining between them. The CDR3 is 15 residues long. The DNA for the CDR3 is TGTGCCAGCAGTTTATCCCAGGGGGGCGCAGATACGCAGTATTTT. Translating gives CASSLSQGGADTQYF.

The genes are TRBV9 and TRBJ2-2, with TRBD1 identical over 8 bases. Germline V lookup: CDR1 SGDLS, CDR2 YYNGEE. V lost 4 bases and J lost 0; bases outside the gene matches: 5. The CDR3 length is 16 residues. In nucleotides, the CDR3 is TGTGCCAGCAGCCCATACAGGGGGGCGAACACCGGGGAGCTGTTTTTT. This translates into CASSPYRGANTGELFF.

This chain links TRBV9 with TRBJ2-7, with D possibly TRBD2 on 7 matching bases. The CDR3 extends over 15 amino acids. Trimming stripped 0 bases from V and 2 bases from J, with 12 bases between. Germline V lookup: CDR1 SGDLS, CDR2 YYNGEE. CDR3 sequence reads: CASSVAGGGTYEQYF. Written as DNA, the CDR3 is TGTGCCAGCAGCGTAGCGGGGGGCGGGACCTACGAGCAGTACTTC.

The chain joins TRBV11-2 to TRBJ1-1; 8 nucleotides align to TRBD1. This CDR3 has 15 residues. V was clipped by 5 bases and J by 1 base; unmatched bases: 6. Looked up from germline, CDR1 is SGHAT and CDR2 is FQNNGV. The CDR3 nucleotides are TGTGCCAGCAGCGCCCGACAGGGGAGGAACACTGAAGCTTTCTTT. This encodes CASSARQGRNTEAFF.

In its sample, this clone was seen once. The V and J genes are TRBV19 and TRBJ1-1; D is possibly TRBD1 (6 bases). The CDR3 covers 14 residues. V lost 7 bases to trimming and J lost 3 bases, with 15 bases between them. Germline CDR1 is LNHDA and CDR2 is SQIVND (reference sequence). The CDR3 sequence: CASTVGGPYTEAFF. CDR3 sequence (DNA): TGTGCCAGTACCGTAGGGGGGCCTTACACTGAAGCTTTCTTT. The full variable domain, rest sourced from reference TRBV19 and TRBJ1-1, is DGGITQSPKYLFRKEGQNVTLSCEQNLNHDAMYWYRQDPGQGLRLIYYSQIVNDFQKGDIAEGYSVSREKKESFPLTVTSAQKNPTAFYLCASTVGGPYTEAFFGQGTRLTVV.

The chain carries TRBV5-6 and TRBJ2-7, with TRBD1 matching 8 bases. In germline, CDR1 is SGHDT, CDR2 YYEEEE. V shed 2 bases, J shed 1 base, and the junction held 5 bases outside the gene matches. This CDR3 spans 15 amino acids. The chain's CDR3 is CASSFRGRVSYEQYF. For the CDR3, the DNA is TGTGCCAGCAGCTTCAGGGGGCGGGTTTCCTACGAGCAGTACTTC. The whole variable domain, filled in from reference TRBV5-6 and TRBJ2-7, reads DAGVTQSPTHLIKTRGQQVTLRCSPKSGHDTVSWYQQALGQGPQFIFQYYEEEERQRGNFPDRFSGHQFPNYSSELNVNALLLGDSALYLCASSFRGRVSYEQYFGPGTRLTVT.

The chain carries TRBV5-1 and TRBJ1-5; a weak D match, TRBD1 (6 bases). CDR1 is SGHRS and CDR2 is YFSETQ in the germline V gene. The length of the CDR3 is 14 residues. Trimming left V 2 bases short and J 7 bases short, with 13 bases between. The CDR3 is CASSFGGAGQPQHF. CDR3 nucleotides: TGCGCCAGCAGCTTCGGGGGGGCTGGACAGCCCCAGCATTTT.

This chain joins TRBV7-9 and TRBJ2-3; 13 bases are shared with TRBD2. CDR1 and CDR2 (germline): SEHNR, FQNEAQ (reference sequence). The junction had 8 bases not matched to a gene; V was cut back by 5 bases and J by 3 bases. The CDR3 sequence is 17 residues long. For the CDR3, the DNA is TGTGCCAGCAGCCCCGGGACTAGCGGGGAGGGAACAGATACGCAGTATTTT. Residues: CASSPGTSGEGTDTQYF.

The rearrangement joins TRBV10-2 to TRBJ1-1; 12 bases align to TRBD1. The germline CDR1 and CDR2 sequences are WSHSY and SAAADI. The CDR3 is 16 residues long. The J segment lost 0 bases and the V segment lost 6 bases, leaving 5 bases of the junction unmatched. CDR3 DNA sequence: TGCGCCAGCAGGGGGACAGGGGGCCCGATGAACACTGAAGCTTTCTTT. Its translation: CASRGTGGPMNTEAFF.

This chain links TRBV19 with TRBJ1-3; no clear D gene. This CDR3 is built from 13 residues. Between the trimmed V and J ends, which lost 11 bases and 0 bases, there was a span of 11 bases. Germline V gene data show CDR1 as LNHDA and CDR2 as SQIVND (reference sequence). The CDR3: CAASHTSGNTIYF. The CDR3 coding sequence is TGTGCCGCGTCTCACACCTCTGGAAACACCATATATTTT.

The chain is built from TRBV29-1 and TRBJ1-1; no reliable D call. Trimming shortened V by 7 bases and J by 5 bases, and 23 bases separated the two germline ends. The length of the CDR3 is 15 residues. The V gene's germline CDR1 is SQVTM and CDR2 ANQGSEA. This CDR3 reads CSAPPAGTSGTEAFF. In DNA form, the CDR3 reads TGCAGCGCCCCCCCCGCAGGCACGTCCGGAACTGAAGCTTTCTTT.

This chain joins TRBV30 and TRBJ2-2; perhaps TRBD2 as D (7 bases). The CDR3 loop spans 13 amino acids. Trimming removed 0 bases at V and 10 bases at J, with 12 bases between. The germline V gene has CDR1 GTSNPN and CDR2 SVGIG (reference sequence). The CDR3 sequence: CAWSVRAGAELFF. Written as DNA, the CDR3 is TGTGCCTGGAGTGTACGGGCGGGGGCGGAGCTGTTTTTT.

The rearrangement joins TRBV9 to TRBJ1-2, with D unresolved. The V gene lost 0 bases and the J gene lost 1 base, with 4 bases spanning the gap. The length of the CDR3 is 13 residues. The germline V gene encodes CDR1 SGDLS and CDR2 YYNGEE. CDR3: CASSVDSNYGYTF. The DNA of the CDR3 is TGTGCCAGCAGCGTAGACAGTAACTATGGCTACACCTTC.

This clone was observed a single time. The V call is TRBV11-2, the J call TRBJ2-1; D might be TRBD1 (7 bases). In germline, CDR1 is SGHAT, CDR2 FQNNGV. The V and J ends lost 4 bases and 4 bases respectively, with 11 bases between them. The CDR3 runs to 14 residues. The DNA of the CDR3 is TGTGCCAGCAGCTACAGGGGACTTTACAATGAGCAGTTCTTC. As protein: CASSYRGLYNEQFF.

This chain joins TRBV27 and TRBJ2-1; D is perhaps TRBD2 (6 bases). Per the germline V gene, CDR1 is MNHEY and CDR2 is SMNVEV (reference sequence). The CDR3 spans 14 residues. Trimming took 3 bases from V and 5 from J, leaving 11 bases between them. As DNA, the CDR3 is TGTGCCAGCAGTTTCGGGGAGGTACACAATGAGCAGTTCTTC. Its protein is CASSFGEVHNEQFF.

This chain links TRBV6-5 with TRBJ2-7; D may be TRBD1 or TRBD2 (5 bases each). This CDR3 is built from 16 residues. Trimming stripped 0 bases from V and 2 bases from J, with 14 bases between. The germline gives CDR1 MNHEY, CDR2 SVGAGI. CDR3 nucleotide sequence: TGTGCCAGCAGTTACTCTCTGTCCGGGGCCCCCTACGAGCAGTACTTC. This sequence encodes CASSYSLSGAPYEQYF.